This TCR beta chain was sequenced during a study of blood T cell repertoires in COVID-19. Study in general: Italy, Spain and the United States were the sources of the convalescent and acute COVID-19 samples. Sources were T cells, B-cell-depleted T cells, or PBMCs; the material itself was cDNA or gDNA.

Authors' data handling: Amplified reference gene primers provided the basis for estimating nucleated cell counts. TCRdb's table, derived via immunoSEQ multiplex PCR, lists solely in-frame clones and lacks some. Clonal size and the V and J genes are those of that table, whereas D and trimming came from the DNA. The sample lists 110,000 to 150,000 clones, 87% seen once, with 4% to 4.5% in the top ten. Sequencing was carried out using peripheral blood. The TCR was taken from a woman in her thirties or forties with acute or convalescent COVID-19.

CDR3 bases: TGCGCCAGCAGTGACCCCGGGACAGGAATGAATGAGCAGTTCTTC. Protein product: CASSDPGTGMNEQFF. The genes are TRBV10-2 and TRBJ2-1, with TRBD1 matching 8 bases. V dropped 3 bases and J dropped 7; count of bases not matched to a gene: 8. The CDR3 has 15 amino acids. In germline, CDR1 is WSHSY, CDR2 SAAADI.